One and the same sample provided the 30 T cell receptor beta chains below, sequenced in a study of cytomegalovirus exposure and HLA in healthy donors. Primers included in the PCR were 60 Vbeta and 13 Jbeta primers. TCRdb keeps only in-frame clones here, not all; method: immunoSEQ multiplex PCR. The sample lists about 140,000 clones; roughly 79% were seen once. Sequencing used PBMCs. These receptors were taken from a woman between 35 and 50 years old in good health and CMV-seronegative.

The J gene is TRBJ1-2, the V gene TRBV11-2, with TRBD1 identical over 9 bases. V lost 1 base and J lost 8; bases outside the gene matches: 11. This CDR3 has 16 amino acids. Germline V lookup: CDR1 SGHAT, CDR2 FQNNGV. The CDR3: CASSLVSGQGRRGYTF. In DNA, the CDR3 is TGTGCCAGCAGCTTAGTGTCTGGACAGGGGCGCCGGGGCTACACCTTC.

V is TRBV18 and J is TRBJ2-2; D not certain. The CDR3 totals 16 residues. Trimming cost V 2 bases and J 0 bases, with 10 bases left between them. Germline CDR1 is KGHSH and CDR2 is LQKENI. The DNA of the CDR3 is TGTGCCAGCTCACCAGGGCAATTAACGAACACCGGGGAGCTGTTTTTT. Amino acids: CASSPGQLTNTGELFF.

The chain employs TRBV28 and TRBJ1-5; the D gene is possibly TRBD1 (5 bases). CDR1 and CDR2 (germline): MDHEN, SYDVKM. V dropped 5 bases and J dropped 7 bases, with 21 bases sitting between them. This CDR3 spans 16 amino acids. The CDR3 loop reads CASSRNPNRPGQPQHF. The CDR3 nucleotides are TGTGCCAGCAGTCGAAACCCGAACAGGCCAGGCCAGCCCCAGCATTTT.

The chain employs TRBV7-9 and TRBJ2-7, with a possible D match to TRBD1 (6 bases). CDR3 length equals 13 residues. Trimming removed 3 bases at V and 4 bases at J, with 10 bases between. Germline lookup yields CDR1 SEHNR and CDR2 FQNEAQ (reference sequence). Here the CDR3 DNA reads TGTGCCAGCAGCTTGGAAACAGGGTACGAGCAGTACTTC. Its translation is CASSLETGYEQYF.

The rearrangement uses TRBV2 and TRBJ1-4, with 9 bases lining up with TRBD1. The CDR3 contains 15 residues. V was pared by 6 bases and J by 7 bases, with 9 bases of the junction left unmatched. The germline V gene has CDR1 SNHLY and CDR2 FYNNEI. CDR3 sequence reads: CASRRERQGGEKLFF. CDR3 DNA: TGTGCCAGCAGGAGAGAAAGACAGGGGGGTGAAAAACTGTTTTTT.

This clone was seen a single time. The gene calls are TRBV5-5 and TRBJ1-2, with 9 bases matching TRBD1. Germline trimming cut 3 bases from V and 1 base from J; bases unmatched to any gene: 7. CDR3 length: 16 residues. CDR1 SGHKS and CDR2 YYEKEE come from the germline V gene (reference sequence). This CDR3 is CASSSQGAELNYGYTF. In nucleotides, the CDR3 is TGTGCCAGCAGCTCACAGGGGGCGGAACTTAACTATGGCTACACCTTC.

This clone came up a few times. The chain employs TRBV14 and TRBJ2-6, with a possible D match to TRBD2 (5 bases). This CDR3 has 18 residues. In germline, CDR1 is SGHDN, CDR2 FVKESK. V dropped 0 bases and J dropped 0 bases, with 12 bases sitting between them. Here the CDR3 DNA reads TGTGCCAGCAGCCAAGATCAGGCGGGTCTCTCTGGGGCCAACGTCCTGACTTTC. Translation: CASSQDQAGLSGANVLTF.

The chain is built from TRBV18 and TRBJ2-7; TRBD1 aligns across 7 bases. Losses at the gene ends were 4 bases for V and 6 bases for J; bases not matched to a gene: 3. Germline assignment: CDR1 KGHSH and CDR2 LQKENI. The CDR3 is 12 amino acids. This CDR3 reads CASSQTGSEQYF. The CDR3 bases are TGTGCCAGCTCACAGACAGGGTCCGAGCAGTACTTC.

The table lists this clone with a count of one. The chain carries TRBV4-1 and TRBJ1-4; D gene uncertain. This CDR3 region has 16 residues. V gave up 1 base and J gave up 5 bases, with 14 bases separating them. Germline V gives CDR1 MGHRA, CDR2 YSYEKL. The CDR3, as DNA: TGCGCCAGCAGCCAAGGTCAGCCCGGCGGAAATGAAAAACTGTTTTTT. It codes for CASSQGQPGGNEKLFF.

The chain couples TRBV7-9 to TRBJ1-1; D might be TRBD1 (5 bases). The CDR3 totals 12 residues. The ends were cut back, 5 bases at V and 3 bases at J, with 7 bases in the middle. The germline V gene encodes CDR1 SEHNR and CDR2 FQNEAQ (reference sequence). The CDR3 reads CASSVQDTEAFF. DNA of the CDR3: TGTGCCAGCAGCGTACAGGACACTGAAGCTTTCTTT.

This CDR3 is CASSVRQGVLAKNIQYF. Here the CDR3 DNA reads TGTGCCAGCAGCGTTCGACAGGGGGTACTAGCCAAAAACATTCAGTACTTC. This chain joins TRBV5-6 and TRBJ2-4, with 9 bases that match TRBD1. V was pared by 4 bases and J by 0 bases, with 8 bases of the junction left unmatched. Germline V CDR1 and CDR2: SGHDT, YYEEEE. This CDR3 spans 17 amino acids.

The V call is TRBV28, the J call TRBJ1-2, with 10 bases identical to TRBD1. The ends lost 8 bases at V and 7 bases at J; junction bases unmatched: 10. The CDR3 totals 14 residues. From germline, CDR1 is MDHEN and CDR2 SYDVKM. The CDR3 loop reads CASLSTGQGGGYTF. CDR3 bases: TGTGCCAGCCTCTCAACCGGACAGGGGGGTGGCTACACCTTC.

This clone occurred a few times. V usage is TRBV5-1 and J usage is TRBJ2-2; tentatively, D is TRBD2 (6 bases). Germline V gene lookup returns CDR1 SGHRS and CDR2 YFSETQ. V lost 0 bases and J 6 bases, leaving 15 bases between the germline ends. The CDR3 runs 16 residues. The CDR3: CASSLARGIFPGELFF. As DNA, the CDR3 is TGCGCCAGCAGCTTGGCGCGCGGGATCTTCCCCGGGGAGCTGTTTTTT.

A single count supports this clone. The rearrangement joins TRBV7-3 to TRBJ2-1, with unresolved D. This CDR3 has 16 amino acids. Germline loops: CDR1 SGHTA, CDR2 FQGTGA. Trimming took 3 bases from V and 0 from J, leaving 12 bases between them. This CDR3 reads CASSLSVPSSYNEQFF. CDR3 nucleotide sequence: TGTGCCAGCAGCTTGAGCGTCCCAAGCTCCTACAATGAGCAGTTCTTC.

V is TRBV5-6 and J is TRBJ2-5; D is perhaps TRBD2 (6 bases). The germline V and J ends were trimmed by 4 bases and 2 bases, with 12 bases remaining between them. The germline gives CDR1 SGHDT, CDR2 YYEEEE. The CDR3 runs 14 residues. The CDR3 sequence: CASSPRTIQETQYF. The CDR3 bases are TGTGCCAGCAGCCCGCGGACTATTCAAGAGACCCAGTACTTC. Drawing the rest from reference TRBV5-6 and TRBJ2-5, the complete variable domain is DAGVTQSPTHLIKTRGQQVTLRCSPKSGHDTVSWYQQALGQGPQFIFQYYEEEERQRGNFPDRFSGHQFPNYSSELNVNALLLGDSALYLCASSPRTIQETQYFGPGTRLLVL.

This rearrangement joins TRBV4-1 to TRBJ2-3, with 7 bases aligning to TRBD1. Germline V gene sequence: CDR1 MGHRA, CDR2 YSYEKL. Unmatched junction bases numbered 3, after V lost 0 bases and J lost 0 bases. This CDR3 contains 16 residues. CDR3 nucleotides: TGCGCCAGCAGCCAAGAGACAGGGATTAGCACAGATACGCAGTATTTT. This gives the protein CASSQETGISTDTQYF.

V usage is TRBV10-1 and J usage is TRBJ1-6, with a weak D call TRBD1 (5 bases). Germline lookup yields CDR1 WNHNN and CDR2 SYGVQD (reference sequence). CDR3 size: 14 residues. The germline V and J ends were trimmed by 5 bases and 4 bases, with 9 bases remaining between them. The CDR3: CASSSQGYNSPLHF. CDR3 sequence (DNA): TGCGCCAGCAGTTCCCAGGGATATAATTCACCCCTCCACTTT.

The chain combines TRBV18 with TRBJ1-1, with TRBD1 matching 10 bases. From germline, CDR1 is KGHSH and CDR2 LQKENI. The CDR3 contains 12 residues. With V trimmed by 6 bases and J by 11 bases, 6 bases remained unmatched. The CDR3 DNA sequence: TGTGCCAGCTCCCGGGACAGGGGATGGGCTTTCTTT. Translating it yields CASSRDRGWAFF.

This clone was seen a handful of times. One junction end does not reproduce the germline sequence, and a read error may be involved. The chain couples TRBV4-1 to TRBJ2-1, with 12 positions matching TRBD2. The CDR3 extends over 14 amino acids. Germline CDR1 reads MGHRA; CDR2 reads YSYEKL. Written as DNA, the CDR3 is TGCGCCAGCAGCCAAGATGCGACTAGCGGGAGCCAGGTCTTC. Encoded protein: CASSQDATSGSQVF.

This sequence joins TRBV28 and TRBJ1-2, with 9 bases fitting TRBD1. This CDR3 has 17 residues. Germline values: CDR1 MDHEN, CDR2 SYDVKM. V was clipped by 4 bases and J by 7 bases; unmatched bases: 16. The CDR3 here is CASSSNIGTGWIGGYTF. CDR3 in DNA: TGTGCCAGCAGTTCAAACATAGGGACAGGGTGGATCGGTGGCTACACCTTC.

The chain uses TRBV4-1 and TRBJ2-1; the match to TRBD2 covers 10 bases. The trim removed 3 bases at V and 2 bases at J, leaving 4 bases unmatched. Germline CDR1 and CDR2: MGHRA and YSYEKL. The CDR3 is 16 residues long. Written as DNA, the CDR3 is TGCGCCAGCAGCCACTCTAGCGGGGGAGCCTACAATGAGCAGTTCTTC. Translated, it gives CASSHSSGGAYNEQFF.

CDR3 sequence: CASSLRTSELAKNIQYF. The CDR3 region has the DNA TGTGCCAGCAGTCTAAGGACTAGCGAACTAGCCAAAAACATTCAGTACTTC. V and J are TRBV27 and TRBJ2-4, with 9 bases aligning to TRBD2. The CDR3 is 17 residues long. Germline-derived CDR1 and CDR2 are MNHEY and SMNVEV (reference sequence). V was clipped by 5 bases and J by 0 bases; unmatched bases: 8.

The V call is TRBV5-4, the J call TRBJ2-3; TRBD2 might be the D (5 bases). Per germline, CDR1 SGHNT and CDR2 YYREEE (reference sequence). CDR3 length: 15 residues. Between the trimmed V and J ends, which lost 1 base and 4 bases, there was a span of 13 bases. Here the CDR3 reads CASSLRLAGADTQYF. The CDR3, as DNA: TGTGCCAGCAGCTTGAGGCTAGCTGGGGCAGATACGCAGTATTTT.

This rearrangement joins TRBV19 to TRBJ2-6, with D possibly matching TRBD2 (6 bases). The CDR3 runs to 17 residues. Per the germline V gene, CDR1 is LNHDA and CDR2 is SQIVND (reference sequence). The V end lost 4 bases, the J end lost 4 bases, and 17 bases lay between the germline ends. The CDR3 region has the DNA TGTGCCAGTAGTACCCCTCGAGGAGGGTTCGGGGCCAACGTCCTGACTTTC. This translates into CASSTPRGGFGANVLTF.

This chain connects TRBV9 to TRBJ2-5; D possibly corresponds to TRBD1 (5 bases). The J call may be faulty, since TRBJ2-7 better matches the DNA end. The CDR3 is 13 residues long. CDR1 and CDR2 from the germline V gene are SGDLS and YYNGEE. CDR3 bases: TGTGCCAGCAGCGTAGATAGGGGATACGAGCAGTACTTC. It encodes CASSVDRGYEQYF.

This clone was picked up a small number of times. V and J are TRBV7-3 and TRBJ2-7; perhaps TRBD2 as D (6 bases). Germline CDR1 and CDR2: SGHTA and FQGTGA. There are 13 residues in the CDR3. V was clipped by 2 bases and J by 6 bases, with 11 bases between them. In DNA, the CDR3 is TGTGCCAGCAGCTTATACCTGGGGGGCGAGCAGTACTTC. Translating gives CASSLYLGGEQYF.

Details on this clone: The CDR3 carries no conserved terminal phenylalanine or tryptophan, so it likely arises from a read error. The chain employs TRBV9 and TRBJ2-7; no clear D gene. Germline CDR1 SGDLS, CDR2 YYNGEE. This CDR3 has 14 residues. V dropped 0 bases and J dropped 2 bases, with 9 bases sitting between them. Here the CDR3 reads CASSVVETPYEQYY. In nucleotides, the CDR3 is TGTGCCAGCAGCGTAGTTGAGACCCCCTACGAGCAGTACTAC.

The CDR3 is CASSEGNSNTGELFF. The CDR3 nucleotides read TGTGCCAGCAGTGAAGGCAACTCGAACACCGGGGAGCTGTTTTTT. The chain employs TRBV2 and TRBJ2-2; D ambiguous. Germline V gene data show CDR1 as SNHLY and CDR2 as FYNNEI. V was shortened by 1 base and J by 0 bases, with 6 bases between the two germline ends. This CDR3 has 15 amino acids.

This clone has only one observation. The chain carries TRBV4-1 and TRBJ2-3, with D unclear. Germline lookup yields CDR1 MGHRA and CDR2 YSYEKL. V was pared by 1 base and J by 3 bases, with 2 bases between. The CDR3 runs 12 residues. CDR3 DNA sequence: TGCGCCAGCAGCCAAGCGACAGATACGCAGTATTTT. Translated: CASSQATDTQYF.

The chain recombines TRBV6-1 with TRBJ2-3; 9 nucleotides agree with TRBD2. The V segment lost 5 bases and the J segment 2 bases; nucleotides outside the gene matches: 5. Germline CDR1 reads MNHNS; CDR2 reads SASEGT. The CDR3 contains 15 residues. The CDR3 protein is CASSSSGVLTDTQYF. The CDR3 region has the DNA TGTGCCAGCAGTTCTAGCGGGGTGCTCACAGATACGCAGTATTTT.